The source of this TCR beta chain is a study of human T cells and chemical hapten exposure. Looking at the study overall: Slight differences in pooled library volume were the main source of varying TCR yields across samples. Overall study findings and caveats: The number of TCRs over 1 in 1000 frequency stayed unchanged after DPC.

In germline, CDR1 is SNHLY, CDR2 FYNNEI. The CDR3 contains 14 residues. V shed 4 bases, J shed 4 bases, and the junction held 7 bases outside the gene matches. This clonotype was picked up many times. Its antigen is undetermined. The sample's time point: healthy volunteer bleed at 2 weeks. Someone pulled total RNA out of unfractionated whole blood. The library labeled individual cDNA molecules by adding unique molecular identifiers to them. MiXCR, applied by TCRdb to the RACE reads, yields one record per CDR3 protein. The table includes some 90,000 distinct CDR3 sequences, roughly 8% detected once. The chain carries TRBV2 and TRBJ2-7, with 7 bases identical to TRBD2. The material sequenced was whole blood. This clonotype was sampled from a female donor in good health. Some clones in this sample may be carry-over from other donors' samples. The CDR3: CASSGIAGDYEQYF. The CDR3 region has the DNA TGTGCCAGCAGTGGCATCGCGGGAGATTACGAGCAGTACTTC.